This T cell receptor (beta chain) came from a study of cytomegalovirus exposure and HLA in healthy donors. General observations from the study: Analyses of presence/absence relied on an assumption of roughly uniform sequencing depth across donors. Association of a missense DCLRE1C variant with TCR beta V- and J-gene trimming was reported in a later analysis.

The germline CDR1 and CDR2 sequences are SQVTM and ANQGSEA. Losses at the gene ends were 6 bases for V and 4 bases for J; bases not matched to a gene: 2. CDR3 length: 13 amino acids. The PCR had 60 Vbeta and 13 Jbeta primers. Repertoires were generated with immunoSEQ multiplex PCR, while TCRdb's copy carries only in-frame clones and drops some. The sample lists 150,000 to 200,000 clones; about 80% were seen once. Nominally healthy donors were sampled, though unrecorded immune exposures were likely. Concerning this clone: The antigen is not known.

What was sequenced was PBMCs. The TCR comes from a woman aged 45-60 years in good health and CMV-seronegative. The rearrangement links TRBV29-1 to TRBJ2-1; 11 nucleotides agree with TRBD1. The CDR3 coding sequence is TGCAGCGTCGGGACAGGGGGATACAATGAGCAGTTCTTC. It yields the protein CSVGTGGYNEQFF.